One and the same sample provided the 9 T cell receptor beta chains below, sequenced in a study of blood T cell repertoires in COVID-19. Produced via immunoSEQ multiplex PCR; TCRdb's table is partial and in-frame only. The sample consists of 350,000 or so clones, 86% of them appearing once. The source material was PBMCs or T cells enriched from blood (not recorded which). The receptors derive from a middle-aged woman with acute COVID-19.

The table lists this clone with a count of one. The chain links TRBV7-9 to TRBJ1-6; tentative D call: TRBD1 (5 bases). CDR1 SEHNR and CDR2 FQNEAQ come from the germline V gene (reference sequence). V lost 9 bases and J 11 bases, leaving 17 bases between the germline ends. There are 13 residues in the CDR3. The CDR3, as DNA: TGTGCCAGTCAACGGGGGGAATCGGCACCCCTCCACTTT. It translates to CASQRGESAPLHF.

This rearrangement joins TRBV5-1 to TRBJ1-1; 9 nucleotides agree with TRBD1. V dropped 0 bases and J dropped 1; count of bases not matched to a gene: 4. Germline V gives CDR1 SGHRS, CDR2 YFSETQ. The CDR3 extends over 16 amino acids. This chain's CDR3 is CASSLVWTGANTEAFF. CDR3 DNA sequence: TGCGCCAGCAGCTTGGTCTGGACAGGGGCGAACACTGAAGCTTTCTTT.

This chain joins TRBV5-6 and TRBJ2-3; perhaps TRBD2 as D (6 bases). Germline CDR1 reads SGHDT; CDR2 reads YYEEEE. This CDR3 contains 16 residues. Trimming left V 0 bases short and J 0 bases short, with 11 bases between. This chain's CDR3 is CASSLVGGTSTDTQYF. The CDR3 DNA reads TGTGCCAGCAGCTTGGTAGGTGGGACTAGCACAGATACGCAGTATTTT.

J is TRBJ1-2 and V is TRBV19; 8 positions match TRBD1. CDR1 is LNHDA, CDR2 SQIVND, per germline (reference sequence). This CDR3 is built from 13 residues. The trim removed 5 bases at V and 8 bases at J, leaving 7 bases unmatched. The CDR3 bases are TGTGCCAGTAGTCCGACAGGGGCGGGAGGCTACACCTTC. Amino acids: CASSPTGAGGYTF.

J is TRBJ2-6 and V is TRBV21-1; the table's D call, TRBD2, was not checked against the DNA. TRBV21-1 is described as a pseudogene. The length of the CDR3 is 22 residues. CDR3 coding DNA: TGTGCCAGCAGCAAACCGCCTAGAGGGACTAGCGGATTCTGTCGGGGGGCCAACGTCCTGACTTTC. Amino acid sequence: CASSKPPRGTSGFCRGANVLTF.

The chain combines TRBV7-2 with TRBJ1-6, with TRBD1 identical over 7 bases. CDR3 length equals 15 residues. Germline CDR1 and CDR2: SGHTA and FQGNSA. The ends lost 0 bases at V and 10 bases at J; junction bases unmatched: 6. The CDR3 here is CASSLAKGGESPLHF. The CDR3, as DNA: TGTGCCAGCAGCTTAGCTAAAGGGGGCGAGTCACCCCTCCACTTT.

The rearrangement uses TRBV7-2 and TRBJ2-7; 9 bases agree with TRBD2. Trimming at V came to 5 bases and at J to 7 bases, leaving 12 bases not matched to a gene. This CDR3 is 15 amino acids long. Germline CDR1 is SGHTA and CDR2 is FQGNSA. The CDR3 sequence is CASSRISGSHGEQYF. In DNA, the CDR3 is TGTGCCAGCAGCAGGATTAGCGGGAGCCACGGGGAGCAGTACTTC. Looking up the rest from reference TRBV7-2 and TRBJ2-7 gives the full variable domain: GAGVSQSPSNKVTEKGKDVELRCDPISGHTALYWYRQSLGQGLEFLIYFQGNSAPDKSGLPSDRFSAERTGGSVSTLTIQRTQQEDSAVYLCASSRISGSHGEQYFGPGTRLTVT.

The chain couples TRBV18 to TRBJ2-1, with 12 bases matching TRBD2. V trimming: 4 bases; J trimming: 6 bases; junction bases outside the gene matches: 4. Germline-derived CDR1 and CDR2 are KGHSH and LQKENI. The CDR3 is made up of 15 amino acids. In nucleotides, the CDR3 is TGTGCCAGCTCACGACTAGCGGGAGAGAGCAATGAGCAGTTCTTC. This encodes CASSRLAGESNEQFF.

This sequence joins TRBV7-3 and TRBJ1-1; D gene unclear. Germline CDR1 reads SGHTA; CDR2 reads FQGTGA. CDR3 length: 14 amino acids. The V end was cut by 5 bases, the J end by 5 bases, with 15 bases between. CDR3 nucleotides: TGTGCCAGCAGCCCTGTTGGTCTCACAACTGAAGCTTTCTTT. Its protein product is CASSPVGLTTEAFF.